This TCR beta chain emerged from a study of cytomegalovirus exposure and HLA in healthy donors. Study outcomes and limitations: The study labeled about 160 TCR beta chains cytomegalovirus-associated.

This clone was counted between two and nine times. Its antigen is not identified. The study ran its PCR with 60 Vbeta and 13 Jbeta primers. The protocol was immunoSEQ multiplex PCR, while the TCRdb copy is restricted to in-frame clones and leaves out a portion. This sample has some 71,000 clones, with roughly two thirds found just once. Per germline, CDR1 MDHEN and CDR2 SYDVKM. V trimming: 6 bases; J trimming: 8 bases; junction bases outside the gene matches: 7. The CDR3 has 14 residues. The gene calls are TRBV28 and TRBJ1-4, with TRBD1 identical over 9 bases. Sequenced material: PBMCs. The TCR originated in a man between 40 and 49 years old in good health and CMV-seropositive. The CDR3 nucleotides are TGTGCCAGCAGGGGACAGGGCGTACGCGAAAAACTGTTTTTT. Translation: CASRGQGVREKLFF.